Here is one T cell receptor beta chain with its context. The sample belongs to a study of shared clonotypes between healthy human individuals. In the study overall: The cohort comprised a couple of women and a few men. Their ages spanned 18 to 49 years.

V lost 0 bases to trimming and J lost 2 bases; unmatched junction nucleotides: 8. This CDR3 is built from 16 residues. CDR1 and CDR2 (germline): SGHRS, YFSETQ. Generated by immunoSEQ multiplex PCR, the TCRdb table keeps only in-frame clones and is missing some. The table has around 430,000 clones, roughly three quarters seen once. The donors, all of them Caucasian adults, lived in Nashville, Tennessee. This clonotype originated in a woman aged 35 to 49 in good health. Some clones in this sample may be carry-over from other donors' samples. The source material was PBMCs. The rearrangement joins TRBV5-1 to TRBJ2-7; 7 bases are shared with TRBD2. CDR3 sequence reads: CASSLGWRELPYEQYF. The CDR3 coding sequence is TGCGCCAGCAGCTTGGGGTGGCGGGAGCTACCCTACGAGCAGTACTTC.